This T cell receptor beta chain emerged from a study of cytomegalovirus exposure and HLA in healthy donors. Whole-study context: Samples from HLA-typed donors yielded 65 million to 85 million unique TCRs in an early data release.

The CDR3 is 18 amino acids. Trimming at V came to 1 base and at J to 0 bases, leaving 9 bases not matched to a gene. The PCR had 60 Vbeta and 13 Jbeta primers. Profiling relied on immunoSEQ multiplex PCR, and the TCRdb table lists in-frame clones only, not all of them. The sample lists about 200,000 clones; approximately 80% were seen once. The sample taken for sequencing was PBMCs. The rearrangement uses TRBV23-1 and TRBJ1-5; 7 bases map to TRBD1. TRBV23-1 is reported as an ORF; its role is uncertain. The clonotype was recovered from a man between 25 and 39 years old in good health and CMV-seronegative. The DNA for the CDR3 is TGCGCCAGCAGTCAATTGGCCAGGGGGATACCTAGCAATCAGCCCCAGCATTTT. Its translation is CASSQLARGIPSNQPQHF.